The 23 T cell receptor beta chains below all came from one sample that was sequenced in a study of T cell clonality in common variable immunodeficiency (dated by TCRdb to about 2015). The library relied on the immunoSEQ multiplex PCR assay. TCRdb re-hosts the immuneACCESS table, in-frame sequences only. Its copies lack some clones; in the studies checked, an unresolved V gene accounts for under half of them, and the cause for the rest is not known. For this sample, about 35,000 clones are listed, none of them singletons. The leading ten clones occupy roughly 3% of the sample. Sequencing was carried out using peripheral blood mononuclear cells. The receptors were sampled from a person between 18 and 70 years old in good health.

As concerns this clone: The CDR3 end lies 3 residues beyond the end of the read and is filled in from the germline J gene. The chain joins TRBV11-3 to TRBJ2-7; D may be TRBD1 (6 bases). Germline V gene data show CDR1 as SGHNT and CDR2 as YENEEA. Trimming left V 1 base short and J 3 bases short, with 7 bases between. CDR3 size: 13 residues. This CDR3 reads CASSLGTDYEQYF. The CDR3 bases that were read are TGTGCCAGCAGCTTAGGGACAGACTACGAG.

This clone counts as medium-sized. The sequence runs out 3 residues before the end of the CDR3; the remainder is reconstructed from the germline J gene. The gene calls are TRBV6-2 or TRBV6-3 and TRBJ2-1; possibly TRBD1 for D (5 bases). The CDR3 spans 12 residues. Trimming cost V 5 bases and J 5 bases, with 7 bases left between them. CDR1 and CDR2 from the germline V gene are MNHEY and SVGEGT. The CDR3 bases that were read are TGTGCCAGCAGTGGACACAACAATGAG. This encodes CASSGHNNE. In full, the CDR3 is CASSGHNNEQFF.

The table lists this clone with a few counts. With the read ending 3 residues before the CDR3 end, the germline J gene is used to fill in that end. This chain joins TRBV6-1 and TRBJ1-4; unclear D gene. V dropped 4 bases and J dropped 5 bases, with 11 bases sitting between them. The V gene's germline CDR1 is MNHNS and CDR2 SASEGT. The CDR3 is 14 amino acids. CDR3 DNA, as far as it was read: TGTGCCAGCAGTGCGGCACGGGGAAATGAAAAA. Its translation: CASSAARGNEK. The full-length CDR3 reads as CASSAARGNEKLFF.

A few counts support this clone. The sequenced fragment ends 3 residues before the CDR3 boundary, so the rest is inferred from the germline J gene. The chain has TRBV6-4 and TRBJ2-3; 10 bases map to TRBD2. Germline V gene data show CDR1 as MRHNA and CDR2 as SNTAGT. This CDR3 is 15 amino acids long. The CDR3 region is CASSDSMASGSSQYF. The part of the CDR3 DNA that was read is TGTGCCAGCAGTGACTCTATGGCTAGCGGGAGTTCG.

This clone was seen repeatedly, ten times or more. The DNA ends 3 residues before the CDR3 does, and the rest of the CDR3 is filled in from the germline J gene. J is TRBJ2-7 and V is TRBV7-2, with D unresolved. This CDR3 is built from 14 residues. V lost 2 bases and J 2 bases, leaving 10 bases between the germline ends. Germline V CDR1 and CDR2: SGHTA, FQGNSA. CDR3 region: CASSLSARAYEQYF. The CDR3 bases that were read are TGTGCCAGCAGCTTATCCGCCAGAGCCTACGAG.

This clone was detected a few times. The CDR3 goes on 3 residues after the read ends, and that part is filled in from the germline J gene. This sequence joins TRBV2 and TRBJ1-5; the D gene is possibly TRBD1 (6 bases). The V end was cut by 4 bases, the J end by 0 bases, with 7 bases between. This CDR3 is 14 amino acids long. Germline V CDR1 and CDR2: SNHLY, FYNNEI. The CDR3 bases that were read are TGTGCCAGCAGTGGGACAGTTAGCAATCAGCCC. This sequence encodes CASSGTVSNQP. The whole CDR3 protein reads CASSGTVSNQPQHF.

This clone was found a few times. The read ends 3 residues shy of where the CDR3 ends; the end is completed using the germline J gene. The J gene is TRBJ2-5, the V gene TRBV27; 9 positions match TRBD2. V was pared by 3 bases and J by 7 bases, with 6 bases of the junction left unmatched. Germline CDR1 is MNHEY and CDR2 is SMNVEV (reference sequence). The CDR3 has 14 residues. Partial CDR3 DNA: TGTGCCAGCAGTTTCCTAGCGGGGAGAAGGACC. This translates into CASSFLAGRRT. In full, the CDR3 is CASSFLAGRRTQYF.

At least ten counts were recorded for this clone. The read terminates 3 residues before the CDR3 end, so the remaining end is supplied by the germline J gene. The J gene is TRBJ2-3, the V gene TRBV7-8; 12 bases fit TRBD2. CDR1 and CDR2 from the germline V gene are SGHVS and FQNEAQ. Trimming cost V 1 base and J 3 bases; bases outside gene matches: 8. The CDR3 has 18 amino acids. The covered CDR3 bases are TGTGCCAGCAGCTTAGGACTAGCGGGAGCCGTCGTAACAGATACG. Protein product: CASSLGLAGAVVTDT. The CDR3, in full, reads CASSLGLAGAVVTDTQYF.

This clone was observed at least ten times. The read ends 3 residues early relative to the CDR3; the germline J gene fills the gap. The chain joins TRBV28 to TRBJ2-7; D is unresolved. Germline V gene sequence: CDR1 MDHEN, CDR2 SYDVKM. The CDR3 spans 11 residues. Between the trimmed V and J ends, which lost 4 bases and 6 bases, there was a span of 7 bases. CDR3 sequence reads: CASSSRGEQYF. CDR3 bases read: TGTGCCAGCAGTTCTCGAGGCGAG.

This clone occurred many times. The CDR3 end falls 3 residues outside the read, so it is completed with the germline J gene. This chain links TRBV6-4 with TRBJ2-1; 7 nucleotides agree with TRBD1. Germline CDR1 and CDR2: MRHNA and SNTAGT. The J segment lost 7 bases and the V segment lost 0 bases, leaving 3 bases of the junction unmatched. The CDR3 loop spans 14 amino acids. The CDR3 protein is CASSDSSGGNEQFF. The sequenced CDR3 bases are TGTGCCAGCAGTGACTCATCAGGGGGAAATGAG.

This clone was seen repeatedly, ten times or more. The CDR3 end lies 3 residues beyond the end of the read and is filled in from the germline J gene. This chain joins TRBV30 and TRBJ2-2; 7 bases agree with TRBD1. This CDR3 is 13 amino acids long. V trimming: 2 bases; J trimming: 5 bases; junction bases outside the gene matches: 2. Germline CDR1 reads GTSNPN; CDR2 reads SVGIG (reference sequence). Incomplete CDR3 DNA: TGTGCCTGGAGTCGGACAGGAACCGGGGAG. Translation gives CAWSRTGTGE. The entire CDR3 sequence reads CAWSRTGTGELFF. Combining the CDR3 with reference TRBV30 and TRBJ2-2 gives the whole variable domain SQTIHQWPATLVQPVGSPLSLECTVEGTSNPNLYWYRQAAGRGLQLLFYSVGIGQISSEVPQNLSASRPQDRQFILSSKKLLLSDSGFYLCAWSRTGTGELFFGEGSRLTVL.

This clone showed up just a few times. Partial CDR3 DNA: TGTGCCAGCAGCTACCGGGACAGATTCGGGGAG. The encoded protein is CASSYRDRFGE. The entire CDR3 is CASSYRDRFGELFF. This chain joins TRBV5-5 and TRBJ2-2; TRBD1 matches 7 bases. The CDR3 end lies 3 residues beyond the end of the read and is filled in from the germline J gene. Germline CDR1 reads SGHKS; CDR2 reads YYEKEE (reference sequence). The CDR3 consists of 14 residues. V was clipped by 3 bases and J by 7 bases; unmatched bases: 6.

This clone was recorded a few times. A read error is possible here, since a much larger clone lies one base away. Read data end 3 residues before the CDR3 end; the end is taken from the germline J gene. The same CDR3 can be traced to other DNA sequences in this sample. The chain links TRBV19 to TRBJ1-3, with TRBD1 matching 7 bases. This CDR3 contains 17 residues. Germline loops: CDR1 LNHDA, CDR2 SQIVND (reference sequence). Incomplete CDR3 DNA: TGTGCCAGTAGTGAATTCCAACAGGGGAACGCTGGAAACACG. Its protein product is CASSEFQQGNAGNT. The full CDR3 protein reads CASSEFQQGNAGNTIYF.

This clone was seen ten or more times. The CDR3 end falls 3 residues outside the read, so it is completed with the germline J gene. The V gene is TRBV2, the J gene TRBJ1-1, with D maybe TRBD1 (5 bases). CDR3 length equals 14 residues. Germline V gene data show CDR1 as SNHLY and CDR2 as FYNNEI. The covered CDR3 bases are TGTGCCAGCAGTGAAGCGCTTGGGGGGGTACTA. Translation: CASSEALGGVL. The full-length CDR3 reads as CASSEALGGVLAFF.

This clone was counted ten times or more. The CDR3 extends 3 residues past the end of the read, so its final part is completed from the germline J gene. The chain uses TRBV7-7 and TRBJ2-1, with TRBD2 matching over 8 bases. This CDR3 region has 15 residues. The trim removed 5 bases at V and 6 bases at J, leaving 9 bases unmatched. Germline lookup yields CDR1 SSHAT and CDR2 FNYEAQ (reference sequence). The part of the CDR3 DNA that was read is TGTGCCAGCAGCCCTACTAGCGGAGCGGGCAATGAG. It translates to CASSPTSGAGNE. The whole CDR3 protein reads CASSPTSGAGNEQFF.

This clone was observed at least ten times. This chain's CDR3 is CASSLVPTDNEQFF. CDR3 DNA, as far as it was read: TGTGCCAGCAGCTTAGTGCCAACTGACAATGAG. This rearrangement joins TRBV7-6 to TRBJ2-1; D gene ambiguous. The DNA ends 3 residues before the CDR3 does, and the rest of the CDR3 is filled in from the germline J gene. Per germline, CDR1 SGHVS and CDR2 FNYEAQ. V lost 1 base and J lost 5, with 9 bases in between. The CDR3 extends over 14 amino acids.

This clone was recorded many times. The read ends 3 residues before the CDR3 terminus; that terminus is restored from the germline J gene. V gene TRBV5-1 combines with J gene TRBJ2-2; 7 bases match TRBD1. After removal of 1 base from V and 1 base from J, the junction contained 4 bases not matched to a gene. The CDR3 length is 16 residues. Germline V CDR1 and CDR2: SGHRS, YFSETQ. CDR3 in amino acids: CASSLPRDRNTGELFF. The sequenced part of the CDR3 DNA is TGCGCCAGCAGCTTGCCCCGGGACAGGAACACCGGGGAG.

This clone has a count of ten or more. Sequencing ends 3 residues short of the CDR3 end; the germline J gene provides the rest. The rearrangement links TRBV2 to TRBJ1-2, with TRBD1 identical over 8 bases. V lost 2 bases and J lost 4; bases outside the gene matches: 6. Looked up from germline, CDR1 is SNHLY and CDR2 is FYNNEI. This CDR3 is 15 amino acids long. CDR3 sequence: CASSETQGEIYGYTF. The DNA read from the CDR3 is TGTGCCAGCAGTGAAACACAGGGGGAGATCTATGGC.

This clone was seen ten or more times. The read ends 3 residues shy of where the CDR3 ends; the end is completed using the germline J gene. V and J are TRBV2 and TRBJ2-2; no definite D call. Germline CDR1 SNHLY, CDR2 FYNNEI. With 4 bases removed from V and 4 bases from J, the gap between germline ends came to 10 bases. The CDR3 sequence is 14 residues long. The CDR3 sequence is CASSVRVGTGELFF. The sequenced part of the CDR3 DNA is TGTGCCAGCAGTGTTAGGGTTGGCACCGGGGAG.

This clone was seen ten or more times. The CDR3 loop reads CASSPLADNTDTQYF. CDR3 DNA, as far as it was read: TGTGCCAGCAGTCCACTAGCGGACAACACAGATACG. This chain links TRBV6-2 or TRBV6-3 with TRBJ2-3; 8 nucleotides align to TRBD2. The read halts 3 residues ahead of the CDR3 end, with the missing end drawn from the germline J gene. The V gene end was trimmed by 5 bases and the J gene end by 2 bases; junction bases not matched to a gene: 6. CDR3 length equals 15 residues. Germline V gene data show CDR1 as MNHEY and CDR2 as SVGEGT.

About this clone itself: The CDR3 end lies 3 residues beyond the end of the read and is filled in from the germline J gene. J is TRBJ2-1 and V is TRBV11-1; D uncertain. Trimming removed 5 bases from V and 2 bases from J, with 7 bases in between. The length of the CDR3 is 13 residues. The V gene's germline CDR1 is SGHAT and CDR2 FQDESV (reference sequence). Partial CDR3 DNA: TGTGCCAGCAGCCCCCAGACCTACAATGAG. Encoded protein: CASSPQTYNE. The whole CDR3 region reads CASSPQTYNEQFF. Full variable domain (rest looked up from reference TRBV11-1 and TRBJ2-1): EAEVAQSPRYKITEKSQAVAFWCDPISGHATLYWYRQILGQGPELLVQFQDESVVDDSQLPKDRFSAERLKGVDSTLKIQPAELGDSAMYLCASSPQTYNEQFFGPGTRLTVL.

This clone was recorded many times. The CDR3 extends 3 residues past the end of the read, so its final part is completed from the germline J gene. J is TRBJ2-2 and V is TRBV29-1; TRBD1 aligns across 9 bases. The germline gives CDR1 SQVTM, CDR2 ANQGSEA. This CDR3 contains 12 residues. V was pared by 8 bases and J by 6 bases, with 4 bases of the junction left unmatched. Partial CDR3 DNA: TGCAGCCACCGGGACAGGGCCGGGGAG. Protein product: CSHRDRAGE. The CDR3, in full, reads CSHRDRAGELFF.

About this clone: The CDR3 extends 3 residues past the end of the read, so its final part is completed from the germline J gene. This sequence joins TRBV7-9 and TRBJ1-1; 8 bases match TRBD1. This CDR3 spans 14 amino acids. The germline V gene has CDR1 SEHNR and CDR2 FQNEAQ (reference sequence). The covered CDR3 bases are TGTGCCAGCAGCCGGACAGGGATCAACTATGGC. Amino acid sequence: CASSRTGINYG. The complete CDR3 reads CASSRTGINYGAFF. Together with reference TRBV7-9 and TRBJ1-1, the CDR3 gives the full variable domain: DTGVSQNPRHKITKRGQNVTFRCDPISEHNRLYWYRQTLGQGPEFLTYFQNEAQLEKSRLLSDRFSAERPKGSFSTLEIQRTEQGDSAMYLCASSRTGINYGAFFGQGTRLTVV.